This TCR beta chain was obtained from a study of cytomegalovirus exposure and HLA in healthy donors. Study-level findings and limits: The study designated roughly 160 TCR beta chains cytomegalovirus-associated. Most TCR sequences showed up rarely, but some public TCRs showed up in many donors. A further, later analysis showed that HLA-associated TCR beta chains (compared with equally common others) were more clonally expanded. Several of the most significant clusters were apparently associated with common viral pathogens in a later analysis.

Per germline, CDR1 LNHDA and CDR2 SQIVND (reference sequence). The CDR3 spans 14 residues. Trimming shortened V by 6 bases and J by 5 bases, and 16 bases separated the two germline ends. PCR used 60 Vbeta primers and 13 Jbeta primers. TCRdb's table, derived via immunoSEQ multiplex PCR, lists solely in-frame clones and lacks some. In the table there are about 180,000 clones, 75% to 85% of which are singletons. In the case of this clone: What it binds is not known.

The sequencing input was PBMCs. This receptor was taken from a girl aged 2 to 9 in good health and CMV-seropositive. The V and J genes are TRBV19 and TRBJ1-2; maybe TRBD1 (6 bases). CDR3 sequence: CASSGTRTVYGYTF. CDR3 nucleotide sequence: TGTGCCAGTAGCGGTACCAGGACAGTTTATGGCTACACCTTC.